This TCR beta chain was recorded in a study of CD8+ T cells in alopecia areata. This clone was counted only a few times. cDNA prepared by RNA extraction and subsequent reverse transcription served as the template for sequencing. Profiled with immunoSEQ multiplex PCR; TCRdb holds only in-frame clones, not every one. Here the sample spans 100,000 to 150,000 clones, over 60% being singletons. Regarding treatment: oral pan-JAK inhibitor, 5-10 mg twice daily. V gave up 2 bases and J gave up 5 bases, with 10 bases separating them. Germline CDR1 reads MGHRA; CDR2 reads YSYEKL. The CDR3 spans 14 residues. The sequence was collected from a human donor with alopecia areata. The chain links TRBV4-1 to TRBJ2-1; D tentatively reads TRBD1 or TRBD2 (5 bases each). The sample in question was CD4+ T cells sorted from blood, obtained at week 4, from a patient treated with tofacitinib. The CDR3 DNA reads TGCGCCAGCAGCCAACCGGGACCCCACAATGAGCAGTTCTTC. It codes for CASSQPGPHNEQFF.